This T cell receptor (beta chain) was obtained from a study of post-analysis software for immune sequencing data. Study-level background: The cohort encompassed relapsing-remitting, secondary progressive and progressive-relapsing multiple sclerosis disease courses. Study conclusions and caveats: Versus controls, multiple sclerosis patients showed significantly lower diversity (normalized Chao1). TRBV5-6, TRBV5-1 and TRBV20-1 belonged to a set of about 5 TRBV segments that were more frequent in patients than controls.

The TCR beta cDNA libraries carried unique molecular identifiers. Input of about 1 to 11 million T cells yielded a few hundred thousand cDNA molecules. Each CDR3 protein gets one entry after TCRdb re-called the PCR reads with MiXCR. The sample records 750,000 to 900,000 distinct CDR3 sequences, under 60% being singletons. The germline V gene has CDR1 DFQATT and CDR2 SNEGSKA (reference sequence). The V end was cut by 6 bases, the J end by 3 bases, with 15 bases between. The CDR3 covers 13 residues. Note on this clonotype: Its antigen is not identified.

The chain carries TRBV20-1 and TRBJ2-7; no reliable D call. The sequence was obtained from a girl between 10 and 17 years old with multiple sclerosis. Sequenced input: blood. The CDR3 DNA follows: TGCAGTGCCGTACACCCTGAACTCTACGAGCAGTACTTC. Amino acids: CSAVHPELYEQYF.